The following is a T cell receptor (beta chain) sequence with its context. The record originates from a study of cytomegalovirus exposure and HLA in healthy donors. In the PCR, 60 Vbeta and 13 Jbeta primers were used. Profiled with immunoSEQ multiplex PCR; TCRdb holds only in-frame clones, not every one. Of roughly 180,000 clones listed, 70% to 80% are singletons. From germline, CDR1 is KGHSH and CDR2 LQKENI. Trimming took 4 bases from V and 4 from J; bases not matched to a gene: 5. This CDR3 is built from 15 residues. This receptor was obtained from a man aged 25-40 years in good health and CMV-seronegative. The source material was PBMCs. The chain links TRBV18 to TRBJ2-1; 9 bases align to TRBD1. DNA for the CDR3: TGTGCCAGCTCACAGAGGGACAGGGCTTACAATGAGCAGTTCTTC. Translating gives CASSQRDRAYNEQFF. The whole variable domain, remainder taken from reference TRBV18 and TRBJ2-1, is NAGVMQNPRHLVRRRGQEARLRCSPMKGHSHVYWYRQLPEEGLKFMVYLQKENIIDESGMPKERFSAEFPKEGPSILRIQQVVRGDSAAYFCASSQRDRAYNEQFFGPGTRLTVL.